This T cell receptor beta chain was identified during a study of OX40 agonist ivuxolimab in advanced cancers. Background on the study: Age averaged around 59 years (range about 23 to 80), and 82.7% were male. Patients achieving partial responses numbered three: one hepatocellular carcinoma case and two cutaneous melanoma cases. Study findings and constraints: In a subset of nonresponders, normalized T-cell clonal expansion was also low. More expanded clones were found, on average, in CD8+ than in CD4+ T cells.

CDR3 length: 14 amino acids. Germline CDR1 SGDLS, CDR2 YYNGEE. The V gene lost 0 bases and the J gene lost 2 bases, with 9 bases spanning the gap. The table lists this clone with a few counts. Its cognate antigen is unknown. Assay: immunoSEQ multiplex PCR; the TCRdb copy retains only in-frame clones and omits some. This sample has roughly 50,000 clones, with around nine tenths found just once. The chain employs TRBV9 and TRBJ2-7; a weak D match, TRBD2 (6 bases). The starting material was CD4+ or CD8+ T cells sorted from blood, obtained in a trial of the OX40 agonist ivuxolimab. This TCR was recovered from an adult with an advanced solid tumor such as melanoma, head and neck, liver or kidney cancer. This CDR3 reads CASSVGGVPYEQYF. CDR3 DNA: TGTGCCAGCAGCGTAGGCGGGGTACCCTACGAGCAGTACTTC.